This TCR beta chain was sequenced in a study of CD8 T cells in Susac syndrome. Of note for this clonotype: Its specificity is not known.

When the RNA was reverse transcribed, random hexamers were used with an input of roughly 0.45 to 1 ug. Via MiXCR, TCRdb re-called the immunoSEQ multiplex PCR reads, giving one row per CDR3 protein. The table lists about 180,000 distinct CDR3 sequences, 85% to 95% of them singletons, with 0.099% in the top ten. Study-wide findings and caveats: Clonal expansion was absent from the CD4+ T cell repertoires in Susac syndrome.

The specimen was CD4+ T cells from PBMCs. The TCR originated in a human donor with Susac syndrome.

The DNA for the CDR3 is TGCAGCGTGACCGGACAGGGGGGCTACGAGCAGTACTTC. It encodes CSVTGQGGYEQYF. The V call is TRBV29-1, the J call TRBJ2-7, with 10 positions matching TRBD1. J lost 3 bases, V lost 6 bases, and 5 bases had no gene match. Germline V gene sequence: CDR1 SQVTM, CDR2 ANQGSEA. The CDR3 loop spans 13 amino acids.